These 3 T cell receptor beta chains were sequenced from one sample in a study of control samples from healthy donors and cancer patients. Libraries were prepared by immunoSEQ multiplex PCR; TCRdb keeps only in-frame clonotypes and omits some of them. The sample holds around 100,000 clones, roughly 88% seen once. Sequenced input: blood. The receptors come from a man under 40 in good health.

CDR3 sequence reads: CACRDRGKIVNTEAFF. CDR3 nucleotide sequence: TGTGCCTGCCGGGACAGGGGAAAAATCGTGAACACTGAAGCTTTCTTT. This chain joins TRBV28 and TRBJ1-1; 10 nucleotides align to TRBD1. V shed 11 bases and J 0 bases; nucleotides not matched to a gene: 12. The CDR3 runs to 16 residues. In germline, CDR1 is MDHEN, CDR2 SYDVKM.

This clone was recorded only once. This chain connects TRBV12-3 or TRBV12-4 to TRBJ2-5; D call uncertain. The CDR3 spans 11 residues. The V gene lost 2 bases and the J gene lost 4 bases, with 2 bases spanning the gap. The DNA for the CDR3 is TGTGCCAGCAGTTTAATAGAGACCCAGTACTTC. This gives the protein CASSLIETQYF.

The V gene is TRBV27, the J gene TRBJ2-3, with D perhaps matching TRBD1 or TRBD2 (6 bases each). The germline CDR1 and CDR2 sequences are MNHEY and SMNVEV (reference sequence). V lost 3 bases and J lost 3, with 16 bases in between. The CDR3 is 16 residues long. CDR3 sequence: CASSFRITGRTDTQYF. CDR3 sequence (DNA): TGTGCCAGCAGTTTTAGGATAACAGGGAGGACAGATACGCAGTATTTT.